These 3 T cell receptor beta chains originate from one sample sequenced in a study of blood T cell repertoires in COVID-19 (dated by TCRdb to 2020 to 2021). Library construction relied on the immunoSEQ multiplex PCR assay. Entries here come from immuneACCESS through TCRdb and include only in-frame sequences with V and J called. Some clones fail to appear in such tables; in the studies checked, an unresolved V gene covers under half of the shortfall, and the cause of the remainder is unknown. This sample lists some 240,000 clones; roughly 89% were detected once. The top ten constitute more than 5.5% of the sample. The sample consisted of peripheral blood. Receptors originate from a man between 60 and 75 years old who had recovered from COVID-19.

The V call is TRBV9, the J call TRBJ1-1; tentative D call: TRBD1 (6 bases). Germline V gives CDR1 SGDLS, CDR2 YYNGEE. V dropped 2 bases and J dropped 4 bases, with 12 bases sitting between them. This CDR3 is built from 14 residues. CDR3 loop: CASSVDSGSTEAFF. In nucleotides, the CDR3 is TGTGCCAGCAGCGTGGACAGCGGGAGCACTGAAGCTTTCTTT.

This chain links TRBV2 with TRBJ2-2; D possibly corresponds to TRBD1 (6 bases). Germline V lookup: CDR1 SNHLY, CDR2 FYNNEI. The CDR3 is 14 residues long. With 3 bases removed from V and 1 base from J, the gap between germline ends came to 6 bases. In nucleotides, the CDR3 is TGTGCCAGCAGTGAGACAGGGAACACCGGGGAGCTGTTTTTT. Its protein is CASSETGNTGELFF.

The chain combines TRBV19 with TRBJ1-2; D gene uncertain. Germline V CDR1 and CDR2: LNHDA, SQIVND (reference sequence). The CDR3 sequence is 14 residues long. Trimming took off 0 bases at V and 7 bases at J, with 12 bases between the two ends. CDR3 nucleotides: TGTGCCAGTAGTATAGAGGAGGGTTCGCTTGGCTACACCTTC. The encoded protein is CASSIEEGSLGYTF.